These 25 T cell receptor beta chains share one sample of origin, sequenced in a study of radiation and T cells in renal cell carcinoma (dated by TCRdb to the early 2020s). The time point label on this specimen signifies: baseline pretreatment blood. The treatment or condition label here, explained by the study, means: 15 Gy SBRT to primary tumor, nephrectomy 4 weeks later. The library relied on the immunoSEQ multiplex PCR assay. The source is immuneACCESS, and TCRdb retained only in-frame sequences with V and J called. Part of the clones is not carried over; for the studies checked, unresolved V genes explain less than half of this, and the remainder is unexplained. The sample profile shows roughly 120,000 clones; 80% to 85% of them were found once. The ten largest clones add up to about 2.9% of the sample. Sample: blood, taken from a patient whose treatment included radiotherapy and nephrectomy. The receptors were sampled from a woman aged 55-70 years with renal cell carcinoma.

V gene TRBV7-2 combines with J gene TRBJ2-5; D is unresolved. The CDR3 is 14 residues long. From germline, CDR1 is SGHTA and CDR2 FQGNSA. Trimming took off 2 bases at V and 4 bases at J, with 11 bases between the two ends. For the CDR3, the DNA is TGTGCCAGCAGCTTATCCCCCCGGGCAGAGACCCAGTACTTC. This translates into CASSLSPRAETQYF.

Concerning this clone: Other nucleotide sequences in the sample specify the same CDR3. The rearrangement uses TRBV9 and TRBJ2-3; 10 bases fit TRBD2. The junction had 7 bases not matched to a gene; V was cut back by 2 bases and J by 4 bases. CDR3 size: 16 residues. Germline loops: CDR1 SGDLS, CDR2 YYNGEE. The CDR3 DNA sequence: TGTGCCAGCAGCGTTGGGGCTAGCGGGAGTGCAGATACGCAGTATTTT. As protein: CASSVGASGSADTQYF.

The rearrangement links TRBV5-3 to TRBJ2-1, with D possibly being TRBD1 (6 bases). TRBV5-3 is sorted into the ORF group, with uncertain function. The germline V and J ends were trimmed by 3 bases and 0 bases, with 25 bases remaining between them. This CDR3 contains 20 residues. CDR3 DNA sequence: TGTGCCAGAAGCTCCTACCCTCTTGAAATCGGACAGAGCTCCTACAATGAGCAGTTCTTC. It encodes CARSSYPLEIGQSSYNEQFF.

This clone was counted a single time. This rearrangement joins TRBV2 to TRBJ2-7, with TRBD1 matching over 11 bases. Trimming at V came to 3 bases and at J to 5 bases, leaving 6 bases not matched to a gene. The CDR3 covers 15 residues. Germline-derived CDR1 and CDR2 are SNHLY and FYNNEI. CDR3 sequence: CASSDSGQGDHEQYF. DNA of the CDR3: TGTGCCAGCAGTGATTCGGGACAGGGGGACCACGAGCAGTACTTC.

This clone appeared once. The chain carries TRBV10-3 and TRBJ1-2; TRBD1 matches 7 bases. Losses at the gene ends were 4 bases for V and 3 bases for J; bases not matched to a gene: 2. The CDR3 is 13 amino acids. Germline V gene data show CDR1 as ENHRY and CDR2 as SYGVKD. CDR3 bases: TGTGCCATCAGTGGAACAGGGGACTATGGCTACACCTTC. This gives the protein CAISGTGDYGYTF.

This chain joins TRBV27 and TRBJ1-4, with D uncertain. V gave up 1 base and J gave up 6 bases, with 15 bases separating them. This CDR3 is 16 amino acids long. Germline assignment: CDR1 MNHEY and CDR2 SMNVEV (reference sequence). The CDR3 reads CASSLFYSAIHEKLFF. The DNA of the CDR3 is TGTGCCAGCAGTTTATTTTACAGTGCAATACATGAAAAACTGTTTTTT. Combining the CDR3 with reference TRBV27 and TRBJ1-4 gives the whole variable domain EAQVTQNPRYLITVTGKKLTVTCSQNMNHEYMSWYRQDPGLGLRQIYYSMNVEVTDKGDVPEGYKVSRKEKRNFPLILESPSPNQTSLYFCASSLFYSAIHEKLFFGSGTQLSVL.

The chain recombines TRBV5-1 with TRBJ1-1; 8 positions agree with TRBD1. Germline CDR1 SGHRS, CDR2 YFSETQ. J lost 1 base, V lost 0 bases, and 5 bases had no gene match. The CDR3 spans 16 residues. CDR3 sequence reads: CASSLAGQGGNTEAFF. In nucleotides, the CDR3 is TGCGCCAGCAGCTTGGCAGGACAGGGCGGGAACACTGAAGCTTTCTTT.

This chain connects TRBV5-1 to TRBJ2-7, with D tentatively TRBD1 (6 bases). V was trimmed by 1 base and J by 4 bases, leaving 15 bases between them. Germline values: CDR1 SGHRS, CDR2 YFSETQ. The length of the CDR3 is 15 residues. This CDR3 is CASSLPGADGYEQYF. The CDR3, as DNA: TGCGCCAGCAGCTTGCCAGGGGCGGATGGGTACGAGCAGTACTTC.

This rearrangement joins TRBV28 to TRBJ1-5; D remains unclear. Germline-derived CDR1 and CDR2 are MDHEN and SYDVKM. CDR3 length: 12 residues. Trimming cost V 3 bases and J 13 bases, with 13 bases left between them. The CDR3 nucleotides read TGTGCCAGCAGTTTTATACGGATTGGGCAGCATTTT. It encodes CASSFIRIGQHF.

V gene TRBV10-3 combines with J gene TRBJ1-1, with TRBD1 as a possible D gene (5 bases). The CDR3 covers 11 residues. Trimming pared 10 bases from V and 7 bases from J, leaving 13 bases between. In germline, CDR1 is ENHRY, CDR2 SYGVKD. The CDR3 loop reads CATQGLVEAFF. CDR3 nucleotides: TGTGCCACGCAGGGTTTGGTTGAAGCTTTCTTT.

This clone was counted a few times. This sequence joins TRBV13 and TRBJ2-7; unclear D gene. This CDR3 comprises 11 residues. Germline CDR1 is PRHDT and CDR2 is FYEKMQ (reference sequence). V gave up 0 bases and J gave up 7 bases, with 4 bases separating them. CDR3 sequence (DNA): TGTGCCAGCAGCTTAGGGGGTGAGCAGTACTTC. Translation: CASSLGGEQYF.

This clone came up a few times. The rearrangement joins TRBV12-5 to TRBJ1-1; 7 bases line up with TRBD1. The CDR3 contains 15 residues. CDR1 LGHNT and CDR2 FRNRAP come from the germline V gene. The V gene end was trimmed by 1 base and the J gene end by 5 bases; junction bases not matched to a gene: 7. CDR3: CASGLGQGRGTEAFF. The CDR3 DNA reads as TGTGCTAGTGGTTTGGGACAGGGAAGGGGGACTGAAGCTTTCTTT.

The J gene is TRBJ1-2, the V gene TRBV7-3; 10 bases are a match to TRBD1. CDR1 is SGHTA, CDR2 FQGTGA, per germline. The ends lost 2 bases at V and 6 bases at J; junction bases unmatched: 3. There are 14 residues in the CDR3. CDR3 loop: CASSLSGTGDGYTF. Here the CDR3 DNA reads TGTGCCAGCAGCTTATCCGGGACAGGGGATGGCTACACCTTC. Together with reference TRBV7-3 and TRBJ1-2, the CDR3 gives the full variable domain: GAGVSQTPSNKVTEKGKYVELRCDPISGHTALYWYRQSLGQGPEFLIYFQGTGAADDSGLPNDRFFAVRPEGSVSTLKIQRTERGDSAVYLCASSLSGTGDGYTFGSGTRLTVV.

As to this clone: Distinct nucleotide sequences in the sample also encode this CDR3. CDR3: CASSQEGGGYGYTF. The CDR3, as DNA: TGCGCCAGCAGCCAAGAGGGGGGAGGCTATGGCTACACCTTC. This chain connects TRBV4-1 to TRBJ1-2, with D possibly matching TRBD1 (5 bases). The CDR3 extends over 14 amino acids. Trimming stripped 0 bases from V and 4 bases from J, with 9 bases between. The germline gives CDR1 MGHRA, CDR2 YSYEKL.

The genes are TRBV29-1 and TRBJ1-1, with TRBD1 as a possible D gene (5 bases). Per germline, CDR1 SQVTM and CDR2 ANQGSEA. V gave up 7 bases and J gave up 4 bases, with 13 bases separating them. This CDR3 is built from 12 residues. The CDR3 sequence: CSARQMTTEAFF. CDR3 nucleotide sequence: TGCAGCGCCCGACAGATGACCACTGAAGCTTTCTTT.

This rearrangement joins TRBV5-1 to TRBJ1-1; TRBD1 agrees at 10 bases. This CDR3 is 17 amino acids long. Germline values: CDR1 SGHRS, CDR2 YFSETQ. V trimming: 4 bases; J trimming: 3 bases; junction bases outside the gene matches: 12. The CDR3: CASSPRDRGQGYTEAFF. The CDR3 nucleotides are TGCGCCAGCAGCCCCAGGGACAGGGGCCAGGGGTACACTGAAGCTTTCTTT.

Only one count was recorded for this clone. The rearrangement joins TRBV6-1 to TRBJ2-5; D is ambiguous. The CDR3 runs to 15 residues. V was cut by 4 bases and J by 1 base, with 13 bases left in between. Germline V gives CDR1 MNHNS, CDR2 SASEGT. Here the CDR3 reads CASSVARDRQETQYF. The CDR3 nucleotides are TGTGCCAGCAGTGTCGCAAGGGATCGCCAAGAGACCCAGTACTTC.

The chain recombines TRBV7-7 with TRBJ2-2, with TRBD1 matching 10 bases. This CDR3 contains 14 residues. From germline, CDR1 is SSHAT and CDR2 FNYEAQ (reference sequence). CDR3 nucleotides: TGTGCTACCCGAGACAGGGGGCGTACCGGGGAGCTGTTTTTT. Its protein product is CATRDRGRTGELFF.

This clone appeared a few times. The J gene is TRBJ1-1, the V gene TRBV4-3; D gene unclear. The CDR3 length is 12 residues. Germline CDR1 LGHNA, CDR2 YSLEER. V gave up 1 base and J gave up 11 bases, with 11 bases separating them. The DNA of the CDR3 is TGCGCCAGCAGCCAAGGAGGGCGGTGGGCTTTCTTT. Amino acid sequence: CASSQGGRWAFF.

The V call is TRBV6-1, the J call TRBJ2-3; D is possibly TRBD2 (5 bases). Per the germline V gene, CDR1 is MNHNS and CDR2 is SASEGT. Trimming left V 3 bases short and J 3 bases short, with 10 bases between. This CDR3 spans 14 amino acids. CDR3 nucleotide sequence: TGTGCCAGCAGTGAGGGGTTAGCGACAGATACGCAGTATTTT. Protein: CASSEGLATDTQYF.

V gene TRBV15 combines with J gene TRBJ2-5, with D tentatively TRBD1 (5 bases). The CDR3 sequence is 15 residues long. V was shortened by 4 bases and J by 2 bases, with 14 bases between the two germline ends. CDR1 and CDR2 from the germline V gene are LNHNV and YYDKDF (reference sequence). The chain's CDR3 is CATSTLGLTQETQYF. In DNA, the CDR3 is TGTGCCACCAGCACCCTGGGGCTCACACAAGAGACCCAGTACTTC.

The J gene is TRBJ2-7, the V gene TRBV7-9; 9 bases line up with TRBD1. Trimming at V came to 2 bases and at J to 2 bases, leaving 4 bases not matched to a gene. The CDR3 length is 15 residues. Germline CDR1 is SEHNR and CDR2 is FQNEAQ (reference sequence). The CDR3 DNA reads TGTGCCAGCAGCTTAATGGGACAGGGCACCTACGAGCAGTACTTC. Translated, it gives CASSLMGQGTYEQYF.

The rearrangement uses TRBV6-1 and TRBJ1-1; D gene uncertain. Germline V gene lookup returns CDR1 MNHNS and CDR2 SASEGT. The CDR3 totals 14 residues. Trimming removed 6 bases at V and 1 base at J, with 12 bases between. The CDR3 sequence: CASSPRRRNTEAFF. The CDR3, as DNA: TGTGCCAGCAGCCCCCGTCGGAGGAACACTGAAGCTTTCTTT.

This chain joins TRBV11-2 and TRBJ2-1; D not resolved. Trimming pared 1 base from V and 4 bases from J, leaving 2 bases between. The CDR3 is 12 amino acids. Germline assignment: CDR1 SGHAT and CDR2 FQNNGV. The CDR3: CASSLGYNEQFF. In DNA form, the CDR3 reads TGTGCCAGCAGCTTAGGGTACAATGAGCAGTTCTTC.

V is TRBV28 and J is TRBJ2-7; 9 nucleotides agree with TRBD1. J gave up 6 bases and V 3 bases, and 6 bases lay outside the gene matches. This CDR3 spans 14 amino acids. Germline loops: CDR1 MDHEN, CDR2 SYDVKM. The CDR3 is CASSFYRGPGEQYF. DNA for the CDR3: TGTGCCAGCAGTTTCTACAGGGGGCCAGGCGAGCAGTACTTC.